The 9 T cell receptor beta chains below were found in one sample sequenced in a study of blood T cell repertoires in COVID-19. Here immunoSEQ multiplex PCR was the method, and the copy in TCRdb shows in-frame clones only, minus some. The sample records roughly 320,000 clones, about 90% being singletons. Sample: peripheral blood. These receptors were taken from a woman between 45 and 65 years old with COVID-19, enrolled during active disease.

The chain couples TRBV18 to TRBJ1-3, with a possible D match to TRBD1 (5 bases). The V end was cut by 5 bases, the J end by 1 base, with 21 bases between. This CDR3 comprises 18 residues. Germline V lookup: CDR1 KGHSH, CDR2 LQKENI. CDR3 DNA sequence: TGTGCCAGCTCAAACCGGGACTCAGGGTATGGGTCTGGAAACACCATATATTTT. Its translation is CASSNRDSGYGSGNTIYF.

The rearrangement links TRBV19 to TRBJ1-5, with TRBD1 matching 7 bases. CDR3 size: 17 residues. Germline V gene lookup returns CDR1 LNHDA and CDR2 SQIVND (reference sequence). Germline trimming cut 5 bases from V and 1 base from J; bases unmatched to any gene: 11. CDR3 sequence: CASSPQTDRLSNQPQHF. As DNA, the CDR3 is TGTGCCAGTAGTCCCCAAACGGACAGGTTAAGCAATCAGCCCCAGCATTTT.

The chain has TRBV7-2 and TRBJ2-1, with D possibly matching TRBD2 (6 bases). V lost 0 bases and J 4 bases, leaving 10 bases between the germline ends. CDR3 size: 15 residues. The V gene's germline CDR1 is SGHTA and CDR2 FQGNSA. The CDR3 DNA reads TGTGCCAGCAGCTTAGCGGGAGGCCCATACAATGAGCAGTTCTTC. Amino acids: CASSLAGGPYNEQFF. Combining the CDR3 with reference TRBV7-2 and TRBJ2-1 gives the whole variable domain GAGVSQSPSNKVTEKGKDVELRCDPISGHTALYWYRQSLGQGLEFLIYFQGNSAPDKSGLPSDRFSAERTGGSVSTLTIQRTQQEDSAVYLCASSLAGGPYNEQFFGPGTRLTVL.

The V and J genes are TRBV3-1 (or the pseudogene TRBV3-2) and TRBJ2-2; 7 nucleotides align to TRBD1. Unmatched junction bases numbered 9, after V lost 0 bases and J lost 5 bases. This CDR3 is 17 amino acids long. Germline CDR1 and CDR2: LGHDT and YNNKEL (reference sequence). The CDR3 coding sequence is TGTGCCAGCAGCCAAGATCCCCGACAGGGTGGTACCGGGGAGCTGTTTTTT. Encoded protein: CASSQDPRQGGTGELFF.

The gene calls are TRBV5-1 and TRBJ1-2, with TRBD1 matching 7 bases. V shed 0 bases, J shed 8 bases, and the junction held 1 base outside the gene matches. From germline, CDR1 is SGHRS and CDR2 YFSETQ. The CDR3 runs to 12 residues. CDR3 sequence reads: CASSLEGAGYTF. The CDR3 DNA follows: TGCGCCAGCAGCTTGGAGGGGGCCGGCTACACCTTC.

The chain employs TRBV6-5 and TRBJ2-7, with TRBD2 identical over 11 bases. The CDR3 covers 14 residues. Germline V lookup: CDR1 MNHEY, CDR2 SVGAGI. Trimming at V came to 7 bases and at J to 4 bases, leaving 6 bases not matched to a gene. CDR3 nucleotide sequence: TGTGCCAGCATTAGAACTAGCGGGAGTTACGAGCAGTACTTC. Its protein is CASIRTSGSYEQYF.

The V call is TRBV5-1, the J call TRBJ2-2; D remains ambiguous. The CDR3 has 16 amino acids. V lost 0 bases and J lost 4, with 13 bases in between. Germline CDR1 is SGHRS and CDR2 is YFSETQ. The CDR3 nucleotides read TGCGCCAGCAGCTTGGGGTCTCCTACCGTCACCGGGGAGCTGTTTTTT. Amino acids: CASSLGSPTVTGELFF.

V usage is TRBV24-1 and J usage is TRBJ2-5; TRBD2 agrees at 7 bases. The CDR3 loop spans 16 amino acids. V shed 5 bases and J 2 bases; nucleotides not matched to a gene: 10. The germline gives CDR1 KGHDR, CDR2 SFDVKD. CDR3 nucleotide sequence: TGTGCCACCAGTGGGGGTCGGACTAGTCGACAAGAGACCCAGTACTTC. Translated: CATSGGRTSRQETQYF.

The V gene is TRBV6-5, the J gene TRBJ2-1, with D unresolved. Trimming removed 2 bases from V and 0 bases from J, with 11 bases in between. The CDR3 length is 16 residues. In germline, CDR1 is MNHEY, CDR2 SVGAGI. CDR3 coding DNA: TGTGCCAGCAGTTACGTGGTAGCTGGCTCCTACAATGAGCAGTTCTTC. The encoded protein is CASSYVVAGSYNEQFF.